This T cell receptor beta chain comes out of a study of cytotoxic CD8 clonotypes in ibrutinib-treated CLL. Study outcomes and limitations: Circulating CD8+ T-cell counts were tracked by baseline clonality, which exceeded that of age-matched healthy donors. Timing of sampling differed between sustained-remission and progressing patients.

Genomic DNA (around 2 micrograms) was obtained from cryopreserved PBMCs for construction of TCR beta libraries. As for this clone: Its antigen is not known.

Assay used: immunoSEQ multiplex PCR; TCRdb lists only in-frame clones, some missing. This sample carries some 200,000 clones, roughly 73% of them seen once, and the ten largest clones take over 9.5%. This CDR3 is 15 amino acids long. Germline V gives CDR1 SGHRS, CDR2 YFSETQ. Trimming pared 2 bases from V and 4 bases from J, leaving 16 bases between. The input for sequencing was PBMCs, taken after 12 months of ibrutinib treatment. This clonotype was obtained from a human donor with chronic lymphocytic leukemia. This chain links TRBV5-1 with TRBJ2-7; D is undetermined. For the CDR3, the DNA is TGCGCCAGCAGCTTTGGGGAAGGGTTCCTTTACGAGCAGTACTTC. Protein sequence: CASSFGEGFLYEQYF. The full variable domain, its missing parts supplied by reference TRBV5-1 and TRBJ2-7, is KAGVTQTPRYLIKTRGQQVTLSCSPISGHRSVSWYQQTPGQGLQFLFEYFSETQRNKGNFPGRFSGRQFSNSRSEMNVSTLELGDSALYLCASSFGEGFLYEQYFGPGTRLTVT.